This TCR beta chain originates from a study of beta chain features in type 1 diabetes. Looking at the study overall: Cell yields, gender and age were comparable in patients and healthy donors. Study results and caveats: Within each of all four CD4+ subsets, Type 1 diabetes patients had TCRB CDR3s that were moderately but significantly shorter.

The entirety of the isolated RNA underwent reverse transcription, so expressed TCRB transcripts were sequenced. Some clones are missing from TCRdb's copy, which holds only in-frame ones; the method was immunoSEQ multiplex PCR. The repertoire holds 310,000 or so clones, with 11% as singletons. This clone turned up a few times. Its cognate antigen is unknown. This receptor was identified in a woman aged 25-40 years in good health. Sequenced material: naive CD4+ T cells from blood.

CDR3 DNA: TGTGCTAGTGGCCCTAGCGGGAGGGCCGGGGAGCTGTTTTTT. As protein: CASGPSGRAGELFF. The chain employs TRBV12-5 and TRBJ2-2; 12 positions agree with TRBD2. J lost 6 bases, V lost 6 bases, and 2 bases had no gene match. This CDR3 contains 14 residues. Germline CDR1 LGHNT, CDR2 FRNRAP. Full variable domain (outside the CDR3, taken from reference TRBV12-5 and TRBJ2-2): DARVTQTPRHKVTEMGQEVTMRCQPILGHNTVFWYRQTMMQGLELLAYFRNRAPLDDSGMPKDRFSAEMPDATLATLKIQPSEPRDSAVYFCASGPSGRAGELFFGEGSRLTVL.